Following are 15 T cell receptor beta chains from one sample sequenced in a study of T cells in women clearing cervical HPV infection. The data were produced by immunoSEQ multiplex PCR, yet TCRdb's version contains in-frame clones alone and is incomplete. The data include around 20,000 clones; the top ten clones carry more than 5%. The source material was blood buffy coat. Receptors were obtained from a woman between 18 and 70 years old with a cervical HPV16 infection that either progressed to CIN3+ or cleared (not recorded which).

Details on this clone: The read stops 3 residues short of the end of the CDR3; the missing end is completed from the germline J gene. V is TRBV19 and J is TRBJ2-3, with D unclear. Trimming shortened V by 4 bases and J by 3 bases, and 5 bases separated the two germline ends. The germline gives CDR1 LNHDA, CDR2 SQIVND (reference sequence). The CDR3 is 12 residues long. CDR3 bases read: TGTGCCAGTAGTACTTATACAGATACG. It yields the protein CASSTYTDT. The full CDR3 protein is CASSTYTDTQYF.

Notes on this clone: Read coverage stops 3 residues before the CDR3 terminus; the germline J gene supplies the remainder. This sequence joins TRBV5-1 and TRBJ2-1, with 7 bases aligning to TRBD1. CDR1 and CDR2 (germline): SGHRS, YFSETQ. Trimming removed 4 bases from V and 6 bases from J; junction bases left unmatched: 10. The CDR3 spans 15 residues. The sequenced CDR3 bases are TGCGCCAGCAGCCCAGGGACAGAGTGGGGCAATGAG. Its translation: CASSPGTEWGNE. The CDR3 as a whole reads CASSPGTEWGNEQFF. Together with reference TRBV5-1 and TRBJ2-1, the CDR3 gives the full variable domain: KAGVTQTPRYLIKTRGQQVTLSCSPISGHRSVSWYQQTPGQGLQFLFEYFSETQRNKGNFPGRFSGRQFSNSRSEMNVSTLELGDSALYLCASSPGTEWGNEQFFGPGTRLTVL.

Turning to this clone: The read stops 3 residues short of the end of the CDR3; the missing end is completed from the germline J gene. J is TRBJ2-3 and V is TRBV11-2, with D unclear. This CDR3 has 15 residues. V gave up 3 bases and J gave up 2 bases, with 12 bases separating them. Germline lookup yields CDR1 SGHAT and CDR2 FQNNGV. The CDR3 here is CASSLADTSTDTQYF. CDR3 bases read: TGTGCCAGCAGCTTGGCCGACACCTCCACAGATACG.

Concerning this clone itself: The read ends 3 residues early relative to the CDR3; the germline J gene fills the gap. The rearrangement joins TRBV6-4 to TRBJ2-7; maybe TRBD2 (6 bases). The CDR3 covers 14 residues. Germline assignment: CDR1 MRHNA and CDR2 SNTAGT. V was shortened by 7 bases and J by 6 bases, with 19 bases between the two germline ends. CDR3 bases read: TGTGCCAGCATACGAGTGCGGGAAAATCGCGAG. Its translation: CASIRVRENRE. The whole CDR3 sequence reads CASIRVRENREQYF.

Points on this clone: The DNA ends 3 residues before the CDR3 does, and the rest of the CDR3 is filled in from the germline J gene. The V and J genes are TRBV30 and TRBJ2-1; 7 bases are shared with TRBD1. CDR1 is GTSNPN and CDR2 is SVGIG in the germline V gene (reference sequence). This CDR3 has 14 amino acids. V was clipped by 2 bases and J by 2 bases; unmatched bases: 3. The DNA read from the CDR3 is TGTGCCTGGAGTCAAGGGACAGCCTACAATGAG. Its protein is CAWSQGTAYNE. The whole CDR3 sequence is CAWSQGTAYNEQFF.

CDR3 protein: CASSLAGGVGTYNEQFF. The CDR3 DNA, read in part, is TGTGCCAGCAGTTTAGCAGGGGGAGTTGGAACCTACAATGAG. The V call is TRBV28, the J call TRBJ2-1; 7 bases are shared with TRBD1. The read comes to an end 3 residues before the CDR3 does, leaving the germline J gene to fill in the end. The CDR3 has 17 amino acids. The ends lost 2 bases at V and 2 bases at J; junction bases unmatched: 9. Germline V gene data show CDR1 as MDHEN and CDR2 as SYDVKM. Using reference TRBV28 and TRBJ2-1 for the parts outside the CDR3, the full variable domain is DVKVTQSSRYLVKRTGEKVFLECVQDMDHENMFWYRQDPGLGLRLIYFSYDVKMKEKGDIPEGYSVSREKKERFSLILESASTNQTSMYLCASSLAGGVGTYNEQFFGPGTRLTVL.

Remarks on this clone: The read ends 3 residues before the CDR3 terminus; that terminus is restored from the germline J gene. The chain recombines TRBV5-1 with TRBJ1-5, with 7 bases aligning to TRBD1. The CDR3 has 14 residues. V was pared by 0 bases and J by 7 bases, with 4 bases of the junction left unmatched. Germline lookup yields CDR1 SGHRS and CDR2 YFSETQ. CDR3 DNA, as far as it was read: TGCGCCAGCAGCTTGGGCCAGGGGGTGCAGCCC. It specifies CASSLGQGVQP. The whole CDR3 reads CASSLGQGVQPQHF.

Regarding this clone: The observed sequence ends 3 residues before the CDR3 terminus, with the missing tail filled in from the germline J gene. The chain couples TRBV18 to TRBJ2-7; possible D gene TRBD1, 6 bases. The CDR3 loop spans 17 amino acids. Germline CDR1 and CDR2: KGHSH and LQKENI. V was cut by 2 bases and J by 5 bases, with 22 bases left in between. The sequenced part of the CDR3 DNA is TGTGCCAGCTCACCATTGAGTAGCACAGGGAGCGCCCACGAG. This translates into CASSPLSSTGSAHE. The CDR3 in its entirety is CASSPLSSTGSAHEQYF.

By frequency, this clone registers medium-sized. The observed sequence ends 3 residues before the CDR3 terminus, with the missing tail filled in from the germline J gene. This chain joins TRBV2 and TRBJ1-1; the match to TRBD1 covers 12 bases. Germline-derived CDR1 and CDR2 are SNHLY and FYNNEI. After removal of 0 bases from V and 3 bases from J, the junction contained 2 bases not matched to a gene. The CDR3 has 16 amino acids. This chain's CDR3 is CASSEARDRGHTEAFF. CDR3 DNA (partial): TGTGCCAGCAGTGAAGCCCGGGACAGGGGGCACACTGAA.

In regard to this clone: The read ends 3 residues before the CDR3 terminus; that terminus is restored from the germline J gene. The V and J genes are TRBV6-1 and TRBJ2-3; 10 bases match TRBD2. The CDR3 extends over 15 amino acids. CDR1 and CDR2 (germline): MNHNS, SASEGT. V was clipped by 1 base and J by 4 bases; unmatched bases: 2. CDR3 residues: CASSEGLAGADTQYF. CDR3 bases read: TGTGCCAGCAGTGAAGGGCTAGCGGGAGCAGATACG.

About this clone: The read terminates 3 residues before the CDR3 end, so the remaining end is supplied by the germline J gene. The chain couples TRBV25-1 to TRBJ1-4, with 7 bases aligning to TRBD1. Germline V gene lookup returns CDR1 MGHDK and CDR2 SYGVNS. The CDR3 is 17 amino acids. V dropped 2 bases and J dropped 3; count of bases not matched to a gene: 9. Incomplete CDR3 DNA: TGTGCCAGCAGTGAAGCATTTGGGGGACAGTCTAATGAAAAA. Amino acids: CASSEAFGGQSNEK. The entire CDR3 is CASSEAFGGQSNEKLFF. Based on the CDR3 plus reference TRBV25-1 and TRBJ1-4, the full variable domain is EADIYQTPRYLVIGTGKKITLECSQTMGHDKMYWYQQDPGMELHLIHYSYGVNSTEKGDLSSESTVSRIRTEHFPLTLESARPSHTSQYLCASSEAFGGQSNEKLFFGSGTQLSVL.

This clone is labeled medium-sized based on frequency. From the germline J gene comes the end of the CDR3, since the read stops 3 residues before it. V usage is TRBV18 and J usage is TRBJ2-7, with 9 positions matching TRBD1. With V trimmed by 5 bases and J by 3 bases, 8 bases remained unmatched. This CDR3 contains 15 residues. Germline CDR1 and CDR2: KGHSH and LQKENI. The sequenced part of the CDR3 DNA is TGTGCCAGCTCAACCTCTGGGACAGGGCGCTACGAG. Translation: CASSTSGTGRYE. The whole CDR3 is CASSTSGTGRYEQYF.

As to this clone: The read ends 3 residues before the CDR3 terminus; that terminus is restored from the germline J gene. The chain has TRBV18 and TRBJ2-3; TRBD2 matches at 11 bases. CDR3 length: 16 amino acids. V lost 1 base to trimming and J lost 0 bases; unmatched junction nucleotides: 0. Looked up from germline, CDR1 is KGHSH and CDR2 is LQKENI. The CDR3 region is CASSPLAGGSTDTQYF. The part of the CDR3 DNA that was read is TGTGCCAGCTCACCACTAGCGGGAGGGAGCACAGATACG. Filled out from reference TRBV18 and TRBJ2-3, the complete variable domain reads NAGVMQNPRHLVRRRGQEARLRCSPMKGHSHVYWYRQLPEEGLKFMVYLQKENIIDESGMPKERFSAEFPKEGPSILRIQQVVRGDSAAYFCASSPLAGGSTDTQYFGPGTRLTVL.

The sequenced CDR3 bases are TGTGCCAGCAGCACACAGGGGGGGAATCAGCCC. Translation gives CASSTQGGNQP. Given in full, the CDR3 is CASSTQGGNQPQHF. The chain joins TRBV7-8 to TRBJ1-5; 8 bases fit TRBD1. The read ends 3 residues shy of where the CDR3 ends; the end is completed using the germline J gene. The trim removed 5 bases at V and 4 bases at J, leaving 4 bases unmatched. Germline V CDR1 and CDR2: SGHVS, FQNEAQ. The CDR3 spans 14 residues.

CDR3 loop: CASSFSGQGSYTF. The DNA read from the CDR3 is TGTGCCAGCAGTTTTTCAGGACAGGGGAGC. The chain is built from TRBV2 and TRBJ1-2, with TRBD1 matching over 9 bases. Sequencing ends 3 residues short of the CDR3 end; the germline J gene provides the rest. The CDR3 consists of 13 residues. Germline-derived CDR1 and CDR2 are SNHLY and FYNNEI.